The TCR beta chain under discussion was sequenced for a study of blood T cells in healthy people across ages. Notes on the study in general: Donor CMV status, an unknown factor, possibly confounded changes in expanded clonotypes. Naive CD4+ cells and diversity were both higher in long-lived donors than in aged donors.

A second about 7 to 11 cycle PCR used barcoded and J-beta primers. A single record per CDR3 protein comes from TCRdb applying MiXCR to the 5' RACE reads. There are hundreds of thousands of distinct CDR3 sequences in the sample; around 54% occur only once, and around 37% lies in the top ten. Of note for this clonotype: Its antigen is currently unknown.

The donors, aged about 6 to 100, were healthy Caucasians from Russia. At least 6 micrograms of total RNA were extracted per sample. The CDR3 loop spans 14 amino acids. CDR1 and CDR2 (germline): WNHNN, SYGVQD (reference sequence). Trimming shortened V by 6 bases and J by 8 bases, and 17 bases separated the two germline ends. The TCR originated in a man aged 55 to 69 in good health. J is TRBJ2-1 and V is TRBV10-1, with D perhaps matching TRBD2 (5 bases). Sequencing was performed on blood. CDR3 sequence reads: CASSLYEGRHEQFF. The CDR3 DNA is TGCGCCAGCAGCCTGTATGAGGGTCGGCATGAGCAGTTCTTC.